The text below deals with one T cell receptor beta chain. Its antigen is undetermined. Germline values: CDR1 DFQATT, CDR2 SNEGSKA (reference sequence). The CDR3 loop spans 17 amino acids. This entry comes from a study of monozygotic twins with inflammatory bowel disease. Using TCRalpha and TCRbeta cDNA, the researchers carried out two nested PCRs that lasted approximately 17 and 9 cycles. TCRdb re-called the 5' RACE reads, yielding one record per CDR3 amino acid sequence without DNA. The repertoire table contains some 330,000 distinct CDR3 sequences. Notes on the study in general: Researchers were unable to tell different T cell subtypes apart. Compared with healthy twins, IBD patients shared fewer clonotypes with others, especially with disease activity. TCRbeta inverse Simpson diversity was decreased in IBD patients versus healthy co-twins.

This chain connects TRBV20-1 to TRBJ2-3; absent DNA, TCRdb's TRBD2 call cannot be checked. Sequenced: blood. This sequence originates from a human donor with ulcerative colitis or Crohn's disease, or a healthy co-twin of an affected twin (not recorded which). Here the CDR3 reads CSASGSGGAFGTDTQYF.